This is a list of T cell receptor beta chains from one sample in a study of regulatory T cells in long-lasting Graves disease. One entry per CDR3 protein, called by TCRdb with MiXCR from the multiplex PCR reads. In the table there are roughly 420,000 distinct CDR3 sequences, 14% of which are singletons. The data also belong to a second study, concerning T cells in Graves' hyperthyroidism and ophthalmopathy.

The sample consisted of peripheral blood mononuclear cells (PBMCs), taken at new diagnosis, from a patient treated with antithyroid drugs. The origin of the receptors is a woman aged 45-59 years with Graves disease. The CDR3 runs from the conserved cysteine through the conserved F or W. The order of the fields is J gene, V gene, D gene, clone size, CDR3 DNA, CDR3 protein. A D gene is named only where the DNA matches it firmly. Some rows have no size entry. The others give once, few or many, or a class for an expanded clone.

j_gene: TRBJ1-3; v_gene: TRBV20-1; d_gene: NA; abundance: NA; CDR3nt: TGCAGTGCTAGGATGGTGGGGGGGGGCCACACCATATATTTT; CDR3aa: CSARMVGGGHTIYF
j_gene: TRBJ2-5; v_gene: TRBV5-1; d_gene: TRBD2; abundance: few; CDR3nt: TGCGCCAGCAGCTTCGGACTAGCGGGAGGGCTGGAGACCCAGTACTTC; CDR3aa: CASSFGLAGGLETQYF
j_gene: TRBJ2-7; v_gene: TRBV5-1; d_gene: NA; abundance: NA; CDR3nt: TGCGCCAGCAGCTTGGGGTTAGCGGACGAGCAGTACTTC; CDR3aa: CASSLGLADEQYF
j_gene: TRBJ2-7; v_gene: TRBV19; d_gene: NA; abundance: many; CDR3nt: TGTGCCAGTAGTACCCTAGGGACGCAGCCGGGGCAGTACTTC; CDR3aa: CASSTLGTQPGQYF
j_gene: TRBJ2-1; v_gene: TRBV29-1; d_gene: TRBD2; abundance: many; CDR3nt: TGCAGCGTTCCTCACGGGACTAGCGGTAATGAGCAGTTCTTC; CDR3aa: CSVPHGTSGNEQFF
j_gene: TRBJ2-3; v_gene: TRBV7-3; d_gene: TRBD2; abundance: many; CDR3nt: TGTGCCAGCAGCTTCCTAGCGGTGGCTAGCACAGATACGCAGTATTTT; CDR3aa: CASSFLAVASTDTQYF
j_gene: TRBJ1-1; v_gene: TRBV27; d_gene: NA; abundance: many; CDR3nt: TGTGCCAGCAGTTTATCCAGGAACACTGAAGCTTTCTTT; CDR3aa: CASSLSRNTEAFF
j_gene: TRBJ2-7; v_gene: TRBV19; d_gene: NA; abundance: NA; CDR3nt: TGTGCCAGTAGCCCGACTAGAGACTACGAGCAGTACTTC; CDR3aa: CASSPTRDYEQYF
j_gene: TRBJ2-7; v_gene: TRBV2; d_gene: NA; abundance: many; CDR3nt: TGTGCCAGCACGTCGGGACCTTACTCCTACGAGCAGTACTTC; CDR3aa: CASTSGPYSYEQYF
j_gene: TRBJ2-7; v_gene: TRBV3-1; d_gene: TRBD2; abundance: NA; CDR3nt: TGTGCCAGCAGCCAAGATACTAGCGGGAGCGGAGAGCAGTACTTC; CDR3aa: CASSQDTSGSGEQYF
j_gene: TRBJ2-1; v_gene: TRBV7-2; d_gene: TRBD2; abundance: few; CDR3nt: TGTGCCAGCAGCTCGGGACTAGCGGGAGGCTTAATTACCTACAATGAGCAGTTCTTC; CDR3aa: CASSSGLAGGLITYNEQFF
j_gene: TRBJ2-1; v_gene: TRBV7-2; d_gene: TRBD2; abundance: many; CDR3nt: TGTGCCAGCAGCTTAGTGGCTAGGACTAGAGTTCGTGATGAGCAGTTCTTC; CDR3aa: CASSLVARTRVRDEQFF
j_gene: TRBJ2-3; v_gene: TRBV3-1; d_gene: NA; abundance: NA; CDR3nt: TGTGCCAGCAGCCAAAACCCGGCCACACGACAAGATACGCAGTATTTT; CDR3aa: CASSQNPATRQDTQYF
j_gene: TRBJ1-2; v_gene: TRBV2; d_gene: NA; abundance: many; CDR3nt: TGTGCCAGCACCAGAACTAACTATGGCTACACCTTC; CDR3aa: CASTRTNYGYTF
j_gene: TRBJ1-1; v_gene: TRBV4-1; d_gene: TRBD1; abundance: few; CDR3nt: TGCGCCAGCAGCCACCGGGACAGCCGATACGAAGCTTTCTTT; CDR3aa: CASSHRDSRYEAFF
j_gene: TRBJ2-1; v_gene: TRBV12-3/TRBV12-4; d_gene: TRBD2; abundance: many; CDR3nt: TGTGCCAGCAGTCTTCTACTAGCGGGAGCCCTTAATGAGCAGTTCTTC; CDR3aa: CASSLLLAGALNEQFF
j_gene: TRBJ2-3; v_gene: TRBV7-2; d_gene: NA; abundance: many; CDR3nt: TGTGCCAGCAGCTTATGGCTGGCCGGATTCACAGATACGCAGTATTTT; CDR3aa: CASSLWLAGFTDTQYF
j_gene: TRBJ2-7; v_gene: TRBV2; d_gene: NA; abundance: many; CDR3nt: TGTGCCAGCACCGAAAGGAGCGAGCAGTACTTC; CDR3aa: CASTERSEQYF
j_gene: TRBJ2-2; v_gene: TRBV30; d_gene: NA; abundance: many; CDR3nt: TGTGCCTGGAGGGACAAACTCACCGGGGAGCTGTTTTTT; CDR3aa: CAWRDKLTGELFF
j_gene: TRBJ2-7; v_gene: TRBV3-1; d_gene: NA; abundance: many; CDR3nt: TGTGCCAGCAGCCAAGATCTCTCCTACGAGCAGTACTTC; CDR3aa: CASSQDLSYEQYF
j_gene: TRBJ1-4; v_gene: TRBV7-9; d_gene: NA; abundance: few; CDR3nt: TGTGCCAGCAGCAACGTCGAGGAGGGACTGTTTTTT; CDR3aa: CASSNVEEGLFF
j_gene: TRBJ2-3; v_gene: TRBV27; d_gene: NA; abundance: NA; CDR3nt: TGTGCCAGCAGTTTAAGGGGGACTAAGACCGCAGATACGCAGTATTTT; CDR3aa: CASSLRGTKTADTQYF
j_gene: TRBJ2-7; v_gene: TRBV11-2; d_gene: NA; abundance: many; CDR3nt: TGTGCCAGCAGCTTAGTCCCGGCTTCCTACGAGCAGTACTTC; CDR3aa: CASSLVPASYEQYF
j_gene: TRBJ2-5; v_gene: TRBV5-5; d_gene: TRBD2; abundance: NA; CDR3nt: TGTGCCAGCAGACCAGCGGGAGTGGAGACCCAGTACTTC; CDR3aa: CASRPAGVETQYF
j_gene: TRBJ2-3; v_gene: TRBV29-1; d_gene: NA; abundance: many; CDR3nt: TGCAGCGTTGAAGCTTTCCCACCGGTTTCCTTGGTCGATACGCAGTATTTT; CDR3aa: CSVEAFPPVSLVDTQYF
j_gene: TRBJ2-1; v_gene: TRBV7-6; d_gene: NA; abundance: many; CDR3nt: TGTGCCAGCAGCTCCTCATTTATGGGCGGCAATGAGCAGTTCTTC; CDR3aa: CASSSSFMGGNEQFF
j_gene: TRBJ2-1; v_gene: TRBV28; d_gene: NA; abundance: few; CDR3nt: TGTGCCAGCAGGAAGGGGGTCTCAATACGGGACAATGAGCAGTTCTTC; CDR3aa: CASRKGVSIRDNEQFF
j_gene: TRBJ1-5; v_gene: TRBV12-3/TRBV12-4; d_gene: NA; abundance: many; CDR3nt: TGTGCCAGCTCGGGGGGAGGAGCTCAGCCCCAGCATTTT; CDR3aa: CASSGGGAQPQHF
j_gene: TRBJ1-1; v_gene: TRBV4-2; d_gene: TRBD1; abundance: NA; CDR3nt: TGTGCCAGCAGCCAAGATCTCACAGGGGTGAACACTGAAGCTTTCTTT; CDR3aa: CASSQDLTGVNTEAFF
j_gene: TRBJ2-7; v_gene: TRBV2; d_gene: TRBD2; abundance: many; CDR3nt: TGTGCCAGCGGACTAGCGGGAGGGCCCGAGCAGTACTTC; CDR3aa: CASGLAGGPEQYF
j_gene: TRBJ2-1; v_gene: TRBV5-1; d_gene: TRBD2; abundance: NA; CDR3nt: TGCGCCAGCAGATTTCCTCCCGGTGTAGCGGGAAATCAAGGCTCCTACAATGAGCAGTTCTTC; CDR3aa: CASRFPPGVAGNQGSYNEQFF
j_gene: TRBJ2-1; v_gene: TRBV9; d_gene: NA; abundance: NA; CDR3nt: TGTGCCAGCAGCACCCAACTAGCTTCCAATGAGCAGTTCTTC; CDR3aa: CASSTQLASNEQFF
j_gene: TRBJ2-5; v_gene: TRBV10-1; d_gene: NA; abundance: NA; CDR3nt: TGCGCCAGCAGCCGCACCTACGGGGAGACCCAGTACTTC; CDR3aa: CASSRTYGETQYF
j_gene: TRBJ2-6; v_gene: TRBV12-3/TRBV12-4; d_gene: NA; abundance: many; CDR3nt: TGTGCCAGCAGGACGTACCACTCTGGGGCCAACGTCCTGACTTTC; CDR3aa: CASRTYHSGANVLTF
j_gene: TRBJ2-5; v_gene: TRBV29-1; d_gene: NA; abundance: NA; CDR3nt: TGCAGTTTAAGGACAGAGGAGGTGACCCAGTACTTC; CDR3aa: CSLRTEEVTQYF
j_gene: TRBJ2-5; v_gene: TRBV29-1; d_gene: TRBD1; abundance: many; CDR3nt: TGCAGCGTTGAAGTTCTGGACAGGGGATCAGAGACCCAGTACTTC; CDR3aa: CSVEVLDRGSETQYF
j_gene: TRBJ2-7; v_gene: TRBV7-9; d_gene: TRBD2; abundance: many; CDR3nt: TGTGCCAGCAGCCCTGCCGGCGGGAGGGGCTACGAGCAGTACTTC; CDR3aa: CASSPAGGRGYEQYF
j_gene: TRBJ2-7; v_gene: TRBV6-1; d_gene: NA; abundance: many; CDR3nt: TGTGCCAGCAGCCAGGGGAACGGGAACGAGCAGTACTTC; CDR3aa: CASSQGNGNEQYF
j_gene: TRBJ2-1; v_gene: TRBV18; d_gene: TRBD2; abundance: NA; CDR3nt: TGTGCCAGCTCACCAAACCCTGTAGCGGGAGTAGTCAATGAGCAGTTCTTC; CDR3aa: CASSPNPVAGVVNEQFF
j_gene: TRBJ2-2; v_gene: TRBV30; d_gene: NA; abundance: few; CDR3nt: TGTGCCTGGAGTGTCAAAGGGGACGGGTCCGGGGAGCTGTTTTTT; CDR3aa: CAWSVKGDGSGELFF
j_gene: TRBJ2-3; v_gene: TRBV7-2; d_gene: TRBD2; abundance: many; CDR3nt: TGTGCCAGCAGCCCACTAGCGACCTCCGGGGATACGCAGTATTTT; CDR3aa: CASSPLATSGDTQYF